The 8 T cell receptor beta chains below were found in one sample sequenced in a study of T cell repertoires in cytomegalovirus infection (dated by TCRdb to 2018 to 2020). Sequencer: Illumina HiSeq 1500. Using fastp at Q25 and MiXCR, TCRdb reprocessed the public reads and kept productive beta chains. Rows are combined by CDR3 protein, so each entry shows the most common genes and DNA. In all, the sample holds a few hundred thousand distinct CDR3 sequences, and roughly 15% of those were seen once. Clones ranked in the top ten supply roughly 8.7% of the sample. Sequences were obtained from PBMCs. These receptors were taken from a human donor in good health (CMV status not recorded). Some clones in this sample may be carry-over from other donors' samples.

J is TRBJ2-7 and V is TRBV28, with 8 positions matching TRBD1. The V gene end was trimmed by 6 bases and the J gene end by 7 bases; junction bases not matched to a gene: 11. The CDR3 totals 14 residues. Germline V gives CDR1 MDHEN, CDR2 SYDVKM. The CDR3 DNA reads TGTGCCAGCAGCCGACAGGGGCTACCTATAGAGCAGTACTTC. Translated: CASSRQGLPIEQYF.

The table lists this clonotype with a few counts. This rearrangement joins TRBV3-1 to TRBJ1-1; D perhaps matches TRBD1 (6 bases). Trimming cost V 2 bases and J 1 base, with 17 bases left between them. The CDR3 totals 17 residues. Germline V gene sequence: CDR1 LGHDT, CDR2 YNNKEL (reference sequence). CDR3 protein: CASSQLLGHSRNTEAFF. DNA for the CDR3: TGTGCCAGCAGCCAATTATTGGGACACAGCCGGAACACTGAAGCTTTCTTT.

Many counts were recorded for this clonotype. This chain links TRBV12-3 or TRBV12-4 with TRBJ1-3; TRBD1 agrees at 7 bases. V was pared by 5 bases and J by 0 bases, with 7 bases of the junction left unmatched. The CDR3 is 16 amino acids. CDR3: CASSPQGGVSGNTIYF. CDR3 bases: TGTGCCAGCAGTCCTCAGGGGGGAGTCTCTGGAAACACCATATATTTT.

The rearrangement links TRBV5-1 to TRBJ1-5; D gene uncertain. The CDR3 totals 13 residues. Trimming left V 1 base short and J 9 bases short, with 11 bases between. Germline V gives CDR1 SGHRS, CDR2 YFSETQ. In nucleotides, the CDR3 is TGCGCCAGCAGCTTGTCTCCCGAAGGGCCCCAGCATTTT. Its translation: CASSLSPEGPQHF.

This clonotype was observed a few times. The chain is built from TRBV7-3 and TRBJ1-1; possibly TRBD1 for D (5 bases). The CDR3 totals 15 residues. The V end was cut by 2 bases, the J end by 1 base, with 11 bases between. Germline V gives CDR1 SGHTA, CDR2 FQGTGA. CDR3 DNA sequence: TGTGCCAGCAGCTTACGGGGGTTGGGGAACACTGAAGCTTTCTTT. Protein sequence: CASSLRGLGNTEAFF.

V and J are TRBV2 and TRBJ2-7, with 7 bases aligning to TRBD2. The CDR3 has 15 amino acids. Germline CDR1 SNHLY, CDR2 FYNNEI. The ends lost 6 bases at V and 0 bases at J; junction bases unmatched: 8. The DNA of the CDR3 is TGTGCCAGCAGGGGAACTAGCGAAAGCTCCTACGAGCAGTACTTC. It yields the protein CASRGTSESSYEQYF.

This clonotype was observed at least ten times. This rearrangement joins TRBV7-2 to TRBJ2-7; D is possibly TRBD2 (6 bases). Germline-derived CDR1 and CDR2 are SGHTA and FQGNSA. V shed 1 base and J shed 3 bases, with 13 bases lying between them. This CDR3 has 15 residues. Here the CDR3 reads CASSLVSSAGYEQYF. As DNA, the CDR3 is TGTGCCAGCAGCTTAGTATCTAGCGCCGGCTACGAGCAGTACTTC.

The chain has TRBV7-9 and TRBJ1-5; 8 nucleotides align to TRBD1. J was trimmed by 3 bases and V by 1 base; bases with no gene match: 2. CDR1 is SEHNR and CDR2 is FQNEAQ in the germline V gene (reference sequence). The CDR3 runs to 15 residues. The CDR3 DNA follows: TGTGCCAGCAGCTTAGGACAGGGGTACAATCAGCCCCAGCATTTT. This translates into CASSLGQGYNQPQHF.